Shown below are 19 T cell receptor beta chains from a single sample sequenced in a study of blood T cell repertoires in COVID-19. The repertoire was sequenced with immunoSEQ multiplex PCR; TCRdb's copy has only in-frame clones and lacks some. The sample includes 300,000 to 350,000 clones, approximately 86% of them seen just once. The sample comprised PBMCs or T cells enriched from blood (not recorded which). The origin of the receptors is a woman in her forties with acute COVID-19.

In DNA form, the CDR3 reads TGTGCCAGCAGCGTAGCCCCGACTAGCTCCAATGAGCAGTTCTTC. Translation: CASSVAPTSSNEQFF. The chain joins TRBV9 to TRBJ2-1; TRBD2 matches at 7 bases. Germline CDR1 reads SGDLS; CDR2 reads YYNGEE. This CDR3 has 15 amino acids. After removal of 0 bases from V and 6 bases from J, the junction contained 6 bases not matched to a gene.

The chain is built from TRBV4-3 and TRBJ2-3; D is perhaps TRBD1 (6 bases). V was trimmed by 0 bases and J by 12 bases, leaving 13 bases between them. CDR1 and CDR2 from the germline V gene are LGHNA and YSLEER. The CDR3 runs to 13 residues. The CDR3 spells CASSQDRGNRQYF. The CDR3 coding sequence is TGCGCCAGCAGCCAAGATAGGGGGAACCGTCAGTATTTT.

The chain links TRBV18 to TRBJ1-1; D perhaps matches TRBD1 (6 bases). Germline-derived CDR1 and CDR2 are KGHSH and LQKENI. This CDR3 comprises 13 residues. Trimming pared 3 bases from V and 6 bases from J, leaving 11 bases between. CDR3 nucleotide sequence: TGTGCCAGCTCACCTTTTACAGGGTCTGAAGCTTTCTTT. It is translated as CASSPFTGSEAFF.

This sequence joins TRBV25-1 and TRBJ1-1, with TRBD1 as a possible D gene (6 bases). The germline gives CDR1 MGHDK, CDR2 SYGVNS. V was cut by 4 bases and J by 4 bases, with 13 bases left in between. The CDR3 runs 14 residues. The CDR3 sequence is CASSAHRDFTEAFF. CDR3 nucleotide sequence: TGTGCCAGCAGTGCCCACAGGGATTTCACTGAAGCTTTCTTT. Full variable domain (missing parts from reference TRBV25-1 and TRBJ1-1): EADIYQTPRYLVIGTGKKITLECSQTMGHDKMYWYQQDPGMELHLIHYSYGVNSTEKGDLSSESTVSRIRTEHFPLTLESARPSHTSQYLCASSAHRDFTEAFFGQGTRLTVV.

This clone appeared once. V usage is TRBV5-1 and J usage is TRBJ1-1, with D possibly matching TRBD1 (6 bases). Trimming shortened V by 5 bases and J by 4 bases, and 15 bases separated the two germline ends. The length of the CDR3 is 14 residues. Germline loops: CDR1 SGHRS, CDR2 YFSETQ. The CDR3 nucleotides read TGCGCCAGCAGATTACAGGGCGTCATCACTGAAGCTTTCTTT. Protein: CASRLQGVITEAFF. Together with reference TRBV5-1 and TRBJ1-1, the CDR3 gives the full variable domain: KAGVTQTPRYLIKTRGQQVTLSCSPISGHRSVSWYQQTPGQGLQFLFEYFSETQRNKGNFPGRFSGRQFSNSRSEMNVSTLELGDSALYLCASRLQGVITEAFFGQGTRLTVV.

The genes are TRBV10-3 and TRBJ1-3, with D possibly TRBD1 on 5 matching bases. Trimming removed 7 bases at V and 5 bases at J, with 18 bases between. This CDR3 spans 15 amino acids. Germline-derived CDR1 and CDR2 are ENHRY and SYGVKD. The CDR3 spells CAITGGGMRRNTIYF. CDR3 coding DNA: TGTGCCATCACGGGGGGAGGCATGCGGCGAAACACCATATATTTT.

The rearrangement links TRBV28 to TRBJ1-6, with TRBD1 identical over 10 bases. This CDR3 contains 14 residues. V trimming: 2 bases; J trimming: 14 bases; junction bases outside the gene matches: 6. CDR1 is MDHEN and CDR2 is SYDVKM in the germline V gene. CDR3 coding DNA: TGTGCCAGCAGTTTAGGGACAGGGGTACCCACCCTCCACTTT. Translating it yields CASSLGTGVPTLHF.

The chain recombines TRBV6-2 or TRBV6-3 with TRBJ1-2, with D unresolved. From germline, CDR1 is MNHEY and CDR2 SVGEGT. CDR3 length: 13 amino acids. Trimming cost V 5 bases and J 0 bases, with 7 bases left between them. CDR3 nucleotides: TGTGCCAGCAGTCTTACAACTAACTATGGCTACACCTTC. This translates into CASSLTTNYGYTF.

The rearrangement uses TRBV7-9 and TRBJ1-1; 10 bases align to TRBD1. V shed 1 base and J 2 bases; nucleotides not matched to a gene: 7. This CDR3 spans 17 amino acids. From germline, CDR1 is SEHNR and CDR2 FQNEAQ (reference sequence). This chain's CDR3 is CASSLGLRDRGNTEAFF. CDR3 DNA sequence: TGTGCCAGCAGCTTAGGGCTTCGGGACAGGGGTAACACTGAAGCTTTCTTT. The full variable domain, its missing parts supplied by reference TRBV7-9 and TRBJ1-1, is DTGVSQNPRHKITKRGQNVTFRCDPISEHNRLYWYRQTLGQGPEFLTYFQNEAQLEKSRLLSDRFSAERPKGSFSTLEIQRTEQGDSAMYLCASSLGLRDRGNTEAFFGQGTRLTVV.

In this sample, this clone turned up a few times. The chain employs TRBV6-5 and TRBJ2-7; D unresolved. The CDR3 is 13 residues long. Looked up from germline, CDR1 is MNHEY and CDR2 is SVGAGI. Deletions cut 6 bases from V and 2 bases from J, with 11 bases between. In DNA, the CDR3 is TGTGCCAGCAGAAACAACAGTCCCTACGAGCAGTACTTC. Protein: CASRNNSPYEQYF.

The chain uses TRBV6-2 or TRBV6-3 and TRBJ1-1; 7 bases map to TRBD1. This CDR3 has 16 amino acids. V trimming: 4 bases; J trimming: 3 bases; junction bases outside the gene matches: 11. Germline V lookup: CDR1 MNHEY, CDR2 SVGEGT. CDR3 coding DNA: TGTGCCAGCAGTTCAGTTTATACCACAGGGGACACTGAAGCTTTCTTT. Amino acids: CASSSVYTTGDTEAFF.

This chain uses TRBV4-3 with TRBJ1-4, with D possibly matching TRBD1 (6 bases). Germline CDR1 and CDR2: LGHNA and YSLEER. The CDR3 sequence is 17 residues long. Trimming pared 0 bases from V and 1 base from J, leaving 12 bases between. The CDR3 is CASSQDTGSVTNEKLFF. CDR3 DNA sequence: TGCGCCAGCAGCCAAGACACAGGGTCAGTAACTAATGAAAAACTGTTTTTT.

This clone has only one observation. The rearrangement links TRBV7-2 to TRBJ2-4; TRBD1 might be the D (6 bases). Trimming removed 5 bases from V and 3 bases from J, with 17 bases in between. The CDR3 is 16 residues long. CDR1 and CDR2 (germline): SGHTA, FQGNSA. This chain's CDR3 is CASSVNRDPLKNIQYF. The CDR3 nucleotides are TGTGCCAGCAGCGTCAACAGGGACCCGCTCAAAAACATTCAGTACTTC. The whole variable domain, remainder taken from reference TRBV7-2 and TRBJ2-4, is GAGVSQSPSNKVTEKGKDVELRCDPISGHTALYWYRQSLGQGLEFLIYFQGNSAPDKSGLPSDRFSAERTGGSVSTLTIQRTQQEDSAVYLCASSVNRDPLKNIQYFGAGTRLSVL.

In nucleotides, the CDR3 is TGTGCCAGCAGTTTCCGGGATCAGCCCCAGCATTTT. Translation gives CASSFRDQPQHF. This chain connects TRBV12-3 or TRBV12-4 to TRBJ1-5, with no clear D. This CDR3 comprises 12 residues. V lost 3 bases to trimming and J lost 5 bases, with 5 bases between them.

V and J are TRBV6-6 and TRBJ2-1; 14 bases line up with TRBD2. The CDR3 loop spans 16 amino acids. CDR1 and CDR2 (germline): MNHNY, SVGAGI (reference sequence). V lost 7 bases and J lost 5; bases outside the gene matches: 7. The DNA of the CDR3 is TGTGCCAGCACCACAAGGACTAGCGGGAGGAACAATGAGCAGTTCTTC. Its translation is CASTTRTSGRNNEQFF.

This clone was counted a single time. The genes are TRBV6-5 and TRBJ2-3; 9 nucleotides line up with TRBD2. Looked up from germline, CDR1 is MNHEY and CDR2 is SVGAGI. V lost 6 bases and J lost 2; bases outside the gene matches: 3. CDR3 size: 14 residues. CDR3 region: CASSRGGATDTQYF. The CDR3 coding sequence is TGTGCCAGCAGCCGCGGGGGGGCCACAGATACGCAGTATTTT.

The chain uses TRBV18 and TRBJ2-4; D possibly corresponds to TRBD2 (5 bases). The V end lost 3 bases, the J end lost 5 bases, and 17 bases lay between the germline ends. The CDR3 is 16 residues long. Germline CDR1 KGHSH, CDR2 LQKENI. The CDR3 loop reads CASSPSQRSLQNIQYF. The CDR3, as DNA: TGTGCCAGCTCACCCTCGCAGCGGTCTCTGCAAAACATTCAGTACTTC.

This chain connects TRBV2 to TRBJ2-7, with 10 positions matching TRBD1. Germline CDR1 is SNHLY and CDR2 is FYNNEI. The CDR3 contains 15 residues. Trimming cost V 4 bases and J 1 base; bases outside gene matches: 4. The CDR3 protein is CASSVGGQGSYEQYF. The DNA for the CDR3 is TGTGCCAGCAGTGTGGGGGGACAGGGGTCCTACGAGCAGTACTTC.

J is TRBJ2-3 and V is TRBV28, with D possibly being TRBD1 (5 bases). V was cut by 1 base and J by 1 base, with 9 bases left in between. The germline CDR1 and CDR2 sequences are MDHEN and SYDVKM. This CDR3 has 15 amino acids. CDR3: CASSLSGRGTDTQYF. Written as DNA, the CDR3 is TGTGCCAGCAGTTTATCGGGCAGGGGCACAGATACGCAGTATTTT.